Shown below are 18 T cell receptor beta chains from a single sample sequenced in a study of cytomegalovirus exposure and HLA in healthy donors. PCR was performed using 60 Vbeta and 13 Jbeta primers. Measured with immunoSEQ multiplex PCR; TCRdb has only the in-frame clones, and not every one. The sample lists roughly 230,000 clones, about 85% occurring once. The sequencing sample was made of PBMCs. The source is a girl aged 2 to 10 in good health and CMV-seronegative.

The chain is built from TRBV10-3 and TRBJ2-5; TRBD1 might be the D (5 bases). Germline V lookup: CDR1 ENHRY, CDR2 SYGVKD. This CDR3 is 13 amino acids long. Trimming stripped 3 bases from V and 4 bases from J, with 9 bases between. The CDR3 protein is CAISETGVETQYF. The DNA of the CDR3 is TGTGCCATCAGTGAAACAGGAGTAGAGACCCAGTACTTC.

The chain's CDR3 is CASSQGGGWTSYEQYF. CDR3 bases: TGCGCCAGCAGCCAAGGCGGGGGCTGGACCTCCTACGAGCAGTACTTC. The chain is built from TRBV4-1 and TRBJ2-7; D is perhaps TRBD2 (7 bases). The V gene lost 1 base and the J gene lost 0 bases, with 13 bases spanning the gap. This CDR3 has 16 amino acids. Germline loops: CDR1 MGHRA, CDR2 YSYEKL.

This chain joins TRBV19 and TRBJ1-1, with D possibly matching TRBD1 (5 bases). The V end was cut by 6 bases, the J end by 3 bases, with 17 bases between. Germline CDR1 is LNHDA and CDR2 is SQIVND (reference sequence). This CDR3 comprises 15 residues. CDR3: CASRWGSRGDTEAFF. The CDR3 DNA sequence: TGTGCCAGTAGATGGGGGTCGCGCGGGGACACTGAAGCTTTCTTT.

The chain recombines TRBV5-1 with TRBJ2-1, with 7 bases identical to TRBD2. After removal of 2 bases from V and 4 bases from J, the junction contained 6 bases not matched to a gene. Per the germline V gene, CDR1 is SGHRS and CDR2 is YFSETQ. There are 15 residues in the CDR3. In DNA, the CDR3 is TGCGCCAGCAGCTTAGAGGCGGGAGAGTACAATGAGCAGTTCTTC. Protein: CASSLEAGEYNEQFF.

This chain uses TRBV7-9 with TRBJ1-4, with D tentatively TRBD1 (6 bases). The CDR3 consists of 15 residues. V was pared by 5 bases and J by 2 bases, with 12 bases between. Looked up from germline, CDR1 is SEHNR and CDR2 is FQNEAQ (reference sequence). CDR3: CASSEGQGTNEKLFF. The CDR3 region has the DNA TGTGCCAGCAGCGAAGGTCAGGGGACTAATGAAAAACTGTTTTTT.

The chain links TRBV9 to TRBJ1-5, with TRBD1 identical over 8 bases. The V gene's germline CDR1 is SGDLS and CDR2 YYNGEE. V lost 0 bases and J lost 3; bases outside the gene matches: 11. CDR3 length: 18 residues. CDR3 residues: CASSVELQGGPHNQPQHF. The CDR3 bases are TGTGCCAGCAGCGTAGAACTACAGGGGGGCCCTCACAATCAGCCCCAGCATTTT. Full variable domain (missing parts from reference TRBV9 and TRBJ1-5): DSGVTQTPKHLITATGQRVTLRCSPRSGDLSVYWYQQSLDQGLQFLIQYYNGEERAKGNILERFSAQQFPDLHSELNLSSLELGDSALYFCASSVELQGGPHNQPQHFGDGTRLSIL.

This sequence joins TRBV5-4 and TRBJ2-7; tentatively, D is TRBD2 (6 bases). The CDR3 loop spans 15 amino acids. V was clipped by 3 bases and J by 2 bases, with 15 bases between them. CDR1 and CDR2 from the germline V gene are SGHNT and YYREEE (reference sequence). The CDR3 is CASSSGVIGTYEQYF. The CDR3 nucleotides are TGTGCCAGCAGCTCGGGGGTTATAGGGACCTACGAGCAGTACTTC.

In this sample, this clone turned up once. The rearrangement joins TRBV2 to TRBJ2-3; D possibly corresponds to TRBD1 (5 bases). This CDR3 contains 15 residues. Germline CDR1 reads SNHLY; CDR2 reads FYNNEI. V lost 5 bases to trimming and J lost 1 base, with 13 bases between them. CDR3: CASSWNTGRTDTQYF. Written as DNA, the CDR3 is TGTGCCAGCAGTTGGAATACAGGTCGCACAGATACGCAGTATTTT.

The gene calls are TRBV10-2 and TRBJ2-3; 9 nucleotides agree with TRBD2. CDR3 length equals 17 residues. Trimming removed 4 bases from V and 3 bases from J; junction bases left unmatched: 11. Germline V gene sequence: CDR1 WSHSY, CDR2 SAAADI. The CDR3 loop reads CASSVLISGGSTDTQYF. The DNA of the CDR3 is TGCGCCAGCAGTGTACTTATTAGCGGGGGTTCAACAGATACGCAGTATTTT.

The chain uses TRBV29-1 and TRBJ1-4, with a tentative D call TRBD1 (5 bases). Germline CDR1 SQVTM, CDR2 ANQGSEA. The CDR3 is 14 amino acids. Trimming removed 6 bases at V and 5 bases at J, with 16 bases between. The CDR3 DNA is TGCAGCGTCCTCCTGACAGCAAAGAATGAAAAACTGTTTTTT. Protein: CSVLLTAKNEKLFF.

The V and J genes are TRBV7-2 and TRBJ2-7; TRBD2 might be the D (5 bases). This CDR3 comprises 15 residues. V was pared by 5 bases and J by 2 bases, with 16 bases between. Germline CDR1 is SGHTA and CDR2 is FQGNSA. This CDR3 reads CASSRTSSPTYEQYF. CDR3 sequence (DNA): TGTGCCAGCAGCCGGACCTCTAGCCCCACCTACGAGCAGTACTTC.

This clone was seen a few times. The V gene is TRBV7-9, the J gene TRBJ1-2; 7 positions match TRBD1. The CDR3 covers 17 residues. Trimming removed 5 bases from V and 1 base from J; junction bases left unmatched: 13. Germline V lookup: CDR1 SEHNR, CDR2 FQNEAQ (reference sequence). Here the CDR3 DNA reads TGTGCCAGCAGCACACAGAACTTTAGGGACAGTAACTATGGCTACACCTTC. Translating gives CASSTQNFRDSNYGYTF. The complete variable domain, with remaining parts taken from reference TRBV7-9 and TRBJ1-2, reads DTGVSQNPRHKITKRGQNVTFRCDPISEHNRLYWYRQTLGQGPEFLTYFQNEAQLEKSRLLSDRFSAERPKGSFSTLEIQRTEQGDSAMYLCASSTQNFRDSNYGYTFGSGTRLTVV.

The J gene is TRBJ2-7, the V gene TRBV11-1, with D possibly TRBD2 on 6 matching bases. The CDR3 loop spans 13 amino acids. Germline CDR1 is SGHAT and CDR2 is FQDESV (reference sequence). V lost 3 bases to trimming and J lost 4 bases, with 10 bases between them. Here the CDR3 reads CASSFPGVYEQYF. CDR3 in DNA: TGTGCCAGCAGCTTTCCGGGAGTATACGAGCAGTACTTC.

V is TRBV30 and J is TRBJ1-3; TRBD1 is a possible D gene (5 bases). The CDR3 covers 15 residues. V was pared by 0 bases and J by 0 bases, with 9 bases between. Germline CDR1 and CDR2: GTSNPN and SVGIG (reference sequence). For the CDR3, the DNA is TGTGCCTGGAGTGTGGAGGGGTACTCTGGAAACACCATATATTTT. Protein: CAWSVEGYSGNTIYF.

The V and J genes are TRBV14 and TRBJ2-7; D perhaps matches TRBD2 (6 bases). Germline CDR1 is SGHDN and CDR2 is FVKESK. The V and J ends lost 1 base and 4 bases respectively, with 11 bases between them. This CDR3 is 14 amino acids long. In DNA form, the CDR3 reads TGTGCCAGCAGCCAAGTTGTAGGGAGGTACGAGCAGTACTTC. It is translated as CASSQVVGRYEQYF. The entire variable domain, with the rest obtained from reference TRBV14 and TRBJ2-7, is as follows: EAGVTQFPSHSVIEKGQTVTLRCDPISGHDNLYWYRRVMGKEIKFLLHFVKESKQDESGMPNNRFLAERTGGTYSTLKVQPAELEDSGVYFCASSQVVGRYEQYFGPGTRLTVT.

Only one count was recorded for this clone. The chain couples TRBV5-6 to TRBJ2-7; a possible D gene is TRBD2 (5 bases). The length of the CDR3 is 14 residues. Germline lookup yields CDR1 SGHDT and CDR2 YYEEEE. Trimming left V 4 bases short and J 1 base short, with 12 bases between. CDR3 amino acids: CASSATAGSYEQYF. Here the CDR3 DNA reads TGTGCCAGCAGCGCTACGGCGGGTTCCTACGAGCAGTACTTC.

The gene calls are TRBV5-1 and TRBJ2-1; 9 bases agree with TRBD1. This CDR3 is built from 16 residues. Germline assignment: CDR1 SGHRS and CDR2 YFSETQ. Trimming at V came to 4 bases and at J to 2 bases, leaving 7 bases not matched to a gene. In nucleotides, the CDR3 is TGCGCCAGCAGCCCATACAGGGGGCGCGCCTACAATGAGCAGTTCTTC. This codes for CASSPYRGRAYNEQFF.

The gene calls are TRBV15 and TRBJ2-3; 8 bases agree with TRBD1. CDR1 is LNHNV and CDR2 is YYDKDF in the germline V gene (reference sequence). CDR3 size: 16 residues. Trimming removed 3 bases from V and 2 bases from J; junction bases left unmatched: 7. Here the CDR3 DNA reads TGTGCCACCAGCAGGTCGACAGGGGCGTACACAGATACGCAGTATTTT. Translated, it gives CATSRSTGAYTDTQYF.